Sequencing of this TCR beta chain was carried out in a study of Graves' ophthalmopathy and Graves' hyperthyroidism. CDR1 is SNHLY and CDR2 is FYNNEI in the germline V gene. Trimming shortened V by 8 bases and J by 9 bases, and 17 bases separated the two germline ends. This CDR3 comprises 14 residues. This clonotype was seen many times. Scientists amplified the TCR beta CDR3 regions from RNA transcripts. Following a first-round RT-PCR that used HTBI primers, a second-round multiplex PCR was carried out. TCRdb re-called the multiplex PCR reads with MiXCR, one entry per CDR3 protein. The sample yields some 350,000 distinct CDR3 sequences, about a sixth seen once.

Sequencing was carried out using peripheral blood. The chain joins TRBV2 to TRBJ1-6, with D perhaps TRBD1 (5 bases). This clonotype was sampled from an adult woman with stable Graves' hyperthyroidism. CDR3 DNA: TGTGCCAGCGGCTCCGGGACGAGGAGTTCACCCCTCCACTTT. Translation gives CASGSGTRSSPLHF.